These 19 T cell receptor beta chains came from one sample sequenced in a study of technical replicates of blood from several donors. The assay was immunoSEQ multiplex PCR, and TCRdb's table has in-frame clones only and misses some. The sample records more than 45,000 clones, just under 95% being singletons. What was sequenced was PBMCs. The origin of the receptors is a human donor in good health. Some clones in this sample may be carry-over from other donors' samples.

The rearrangement uses TRBV4-2 and TRBJ2-2, with 9 bases lining up with TRBD2. This CDR3 contains 15 residues. Unmatched junction bases numbered 5, after V lost 3 bases and J lost 6 bases. Germline V gene sequence: CDR1 LGHNA, CDR2 YNFKEQ. This chain's CDR3 is CASSHGTSTPGELFF. The CDR3 DNA follows: TGTGCCAGCAGCCACGGGACTAGCACCCCCGGGGAGCTGTTTTTT.

The chain couples TRBV7-3 to TRBJ2-2; D possibly corresponds to TRBD1 (5 bases). Between the trimmed V and J ends, which lost 5 bases and 6 bases, there was a span of 13 bases. The CDR3 sequence is 14 residues long. In germline, CDR1 is SGHTA, CDR2 FQGTGA. The CDR3 bases are TGTGCCAGCAGCCCTGACCGGACACCCGGGGAGCTGTTTTTT. Its protein product is CASSPDRTPGELFF.

V and J are TRBV19 and TRBJ1-1; no firm D call. This CDR3 is built from 13 residues. Germline values: CDR1 LNHDA, CDR2 SQIVND (reference sequence). The ends were cut back, 2 bases at V and 3 bases at J, with 7 bases in the middle. The CDR3 DNA is TGTGCCAGTAGTATATCGTCCTACACTGAAGCTTTCTTT. Its protein is CASSISSYTEAFF. Variable domain in full (rest from reference TRBV19 and TRBJ1-1): DGGITQSPKYLFRKEGQNVTLSCEQNLNHDAMYWYRQDPGQGLRLIYYSQIVNDFQKGDIAEGYSVSREKKESFPLTVTSAQKNPTAFYLCASSISSYTEAFFGQGTRLTVV.

V and J are TRBV25-1 and TRBJ2-5, with 8 bases matching TRBD1. J was trimmed by 0 bases and V by 2 bases; bases with no gene match: 2. The CDR3 consists of 15 residues. CDR1 and CDR2 from the germline V gene are MGHDK and SYGVNS. CDR3 nucleotides: TGTGCCAGCAGTGAAAACAGGGGGTACCAAGAGACCCAGTACTTC. Translating it yields CASSENRGYQETQYF.

CDR3: CASSPNGEGANTGELFF. CDR3 coding DNA: TGTGCCAGTAGTCCCAACGGGGAGGGGGCGAACACCGGGGAGCTGTTTTTT. The chain joins TRBV19 to TRBJ2-2; the D gene is possibly TRBD2 (7 bases). V gave up 5 bases and J gave up 0 bases, with 16 bases separating them. There are 17 residues in the CDR3. Germline V gene data show CDR1 as LNHDA and CDR2 as SQIVND (reference sequence). Together with reference TRBV19 and TRBJ2-2, the CDR3 gives the full variable domain: DGGITQSPKYLFRKEGQNVTLSCEQNLNHDAMYWYRQDPGQGLRLIYYSQIVNDFQKGDIAEGYSVSREKKESFPLTVTSAQKNPTAFYLCASSPNGEGANTGELFFGEGSRLTVL.

The chain employs TRBV6-1 and TRBJ2-1; 8 bases are a match to TRBD2. The CDR3 length is 17 residues. V gave up 4 bases and J gave up 1 base; unmatched junction bases: 9. Germline V CDR1 and CDR2: MNHNS, SASEGT. The CDR3 sequence: CASSGLAGGSSYNEQFF. The CDR3 DNA is TGTGCCAGCAGTGGACTCGCGGGGGGTAGTTCCTACAATGAGCAGTTCTTC.

The V call is TRBV9, the J call TRBJ2-7, with 9 bases aligning to TRBD1. The CDR3 covers 14 residues. V lost 0 bases and J lost 2; bases outside the gene matches: 0. Germline V gene lookup returns CDR1 SGDLS and CDR2 YYNGEE. The CDR3 sequence: CASSVGTGAYEQYF. The CDR3 bases are TGTGCCAGCAGCGTAGGGACAGGGGCCTACGAGCAGTACTTC.

V is TRBV18 and J is TRBJ1-6; D might be TRBD1 (5 bases). Germline CDR1 reads KGHSH; CDR2 reads LQKENI. The CDR3 covers 14 residues. V lost 3 bases and J 10 bases, leaving 13 bases between the germline ends. The CDR3 region has the DNA TGTGCCAGCTCACCGCAGGGAATCGACTCACCCCTCCACTTT. This encodes CASSPQGIDSPLHF.

This clone was picked up one time. The DNA of the CDR3 is TGTGCCAGCAGTCCTAGCGGTTCCTACGAGCAGTACTTC. Its translation: CASSPSGSYEQYF. The V call is TRBV6-1, the J call TRBJ2-7; 7 bases are a match to TRBD2. Germline CDR1 and CDR2: MNHNS and SASEGT. CDR3 size: 13 residues. V lost 5 bases to trimming and J lost 1 base; unmatched junction nucleotides: 2.

The chain links TRBV10-3 to TRBJ2-7; D remains unclear. Trimming took 4 bases from V and 1 from J, leaving 8 bases between them. CDR3 length equals 13 residues. Germline loops: CDR1 ENHRY, CDR2 SYGVKD. CDR3 DNA sequence: TGTGCCATCAGTGGGGCAGGTTCCTACGAGCAGTACTTC. Protein: CAISGAGSYEQYF.

The chain carries TRBV5-6 and TRBJ2-1, with TRBD2 matching 7 bases. The CDR3 totals 17 residues. The V and J ends lost 5 bases and 0 bases, in that order; junction bases with no gene match: 11. Per the germline V gene, CDR1 is SGHDT and CDR2 is YYEEEE. The CDR3 sequence is CASSPLGGKLSYNEQFF. The DNA for the CDR3 is TGTGCCAGCAGTCCCTTGGGGGGGAAACTCTCCTACAATGAGCAGTTCTTC.

This clone appeared once. The chain employs TRBV11-3 and TRBJ2-3; a weak D match, TRBD2 (5 bases). Germline CDR1 reads SGHNT; CDR2 reads YENEEA. The CDR3 is made up of 14 amino acids. Trimming took off 1 base at V and 0 bases at J, with 5 bases between the two ends. CDR3 loop: CASSLGGSTDTQYF. In DNA form, the CDR3 reads TGTGCCAGCAGCTTAGGCGGGAGCACAGATACGCAGTATTTT.

This chain connects TRBV7-3 to TRBJ2-6; TRBD2 aligns across 7 bases. The V gene end was trimmed by 0 bases and the J gene end by 1 base; junction bases not matched to a gene: 21. The CDR3 totals 23 residues. Germline V gives CDR1 SGHTA, CDR2 FQGTGA. In nucleotides, the CDR3 is TGTGCCAGCAGCTTAACTTCTGCCAAAAAAGGAGCGGGAACTAAATCTGGGGCCAACGTCCTGACTTTC. It specifies CASSLTSAKKGAGTKSGANVLTF.

The chain employs TRBV4-1 and TRBJ2-7, with 8 bases matching TRBD1. The J segment lost 5 bases and the V segment lost 5 bases, leaving 2 bases of the junction unmatched. Per germline, CDR1 MGHRA and CDR2 YSYEKL. The CDR3 is 12 amino acids. The CDR3 here is CASSAGGDEQYF. Here the CDR3 DNA reads TGCGCCAGCAGCGCAGGGGGCGACGAGCAGTACTTC.

This chain connects TRBV4-3 to TRBJ2-7; TRBD2 aligns across 14 bases. This CDR3 spans 15 amino acids. Germline V CDR1 and CDR2: LGHNA, YSLEER. Trimming at V came to 4 bases and at J to 3 bases, leaving 2 bases not matched to a gene. CDR3 bases: TGCGCCAGCAGCCCCGGGACTAGCGGGGGCTACGAGCAGTACTTC. Its translation is CASSPGTSGGYEQYF.

This clone came up once. This rearrangement joins TRBV29-1 to TRBJ2-1; 14 bases are a match to TRBD2. Germline V gene lookup returns CDR1 SQVTM and CDR2 ANQGSEA. The CDR3 loop spans 15 amino acids. Trimming at V came to 6 bases and at J to 5 bases, leaving 6 bases not matched to a gene. In DNA form, the CDR3 reads TGCAGCGTACGGACTAGCGGGGGGCACAACAATGAGCAGTTCTTC. Amino acid sequence: CSVRTSGGHNNEQFF.

This clone occurred once. The CDR3 sequence is CASSLGGFSTDTQYF. CDR3 sequence (DNA): TGTGCCAGCAGCTTAGGAGGGTTTAGCACAGATACGCAGTATTTT. This sequence joins TRBV11-3 and TRBJ2-3, with D perhaps matching TRBD2 (5 bases). Germline V gives CDR1 SGHNT, CDR2 YENEEA. The germline V and J ends were trimmed by 1 base and 0 bases, with 8 bases remaining between them. The CDR3 is 15 amino acids.

The CDR3 region has the DNA TGTGCCAGCAGCCCGCGGGAGAATTCACCCCTCCACTTT. The encoded protein is CASSPRENSPLHF. This rearrangement joins TRBV7-9 to TRBJ1-6; D remains ambiguous. The CDR3 runs 13 residues. Trimming pared 5 bases from V and 7 bases from J, leaving 9 bases between. CDR1 and CDR2 from the germline V gene are SEHNR and FQNEAQ (reference sequence).

V and J are TRBV27 and TRBJ1-1; the D gene is possibly TRBD1 (6 bases). The CDR3 contains 12 residues. Trimming took 6 bases from V and 5 from J, leaving 10 bases between them. CDR1 and CDR2 from the germline V gene are MNHEY and SMNVEV (reference sequence). The CDR3, as DNA: TGTGCCAGCAGAGAGGGGGGGACTGAAGCTTTCTTT. Encoded protein: CASREGGTEAFF.